What follows is one TCR beta chain and its context. This sample was taken from a study of technical replicates of blood from several donors. Some clones are missing from TCRdb's copy, which holds only in-frame ones; the method was immunoSEQ multiplex PCR. The sample records tens of thousands of clones, about 92% being singletons. Trimming shortened V by 2 bases and J by 6 bases, and 8 bases separated the two germline ends. The germline V gene has CDR1 SGHVS and CDR2 FNYEAQ. The CDR3 consists of 12 residues. The sequenced sample was T cells isolated from PBMCs. The chain is built from TRBV7-6 and TRBJ2-7; D perhaps matches TRBD2 (6 bases). The sequence came from a human donor in good health. The CDR3 DNA reads as TGTGCCAGCAGCTTACGAGCGGGCGAGCAGTACTTC. Translating it yields CASSLRAGEQYF.